The 18 T cell receptor beta chains given below trace back to one sample, sequenced in a study of T cell responses to AZD1222 COVID-19 vaccine. TCRdb's copy holds only in-frame clones and misses some; the assay was immunoSEQ multiplex PCR. The sample includes approximately 94,000 clones, approximately 87% of them seen just once. The sample consisted of peripheral blood, taken on day 0 of MenACWY control vaccination. The receptors here all came from an adult in good health.

The gene calls are TRBV28 and TRBJ2-1; D is ambiguous. Germline V gene data show CDR1 as MDHEN and CDR2 as SYDVKM. CDR3 length: 11 amino acids. The V end was cut by 5 bases, the J end by 9 bases, with 8 bases between. CDR3 protein: CASSRFGEQFF. As DNA, the CDR3 is TGTGCCAGCAGTAGATTTGGTGAGCAGTTCTTC.

The chain is built from TRBV5-1 and TRBJ2-7; 9 bases match TRBD1. This CDR3 region has 14 residues. Per germline, CDR1 SGHRS and CDR2 YFSETQ. With V trimmed by 4 bases and J by 5 bases, 7 bases remained unmatched. The CDR3, as DNA: TGCGCCAGCAGCCTCGGGACAGGGTTACACGAGCAGTACTTC. It is translated as CASSLGTGLHEQYF.

The V gene is TRBV6-5, the J gene TRBJ2-3, with TRBD2 matching over 14 bases. This CDR3 comprises 14 residues. The V and J ends lost 10 bases and 11 bases, in that order; junction bases with no gene match: 11. CDR1 and CDR2 (germline): MNHEY, SVGAGI. CDR3 in amino acids: CATGGTSGSGWQYF. The CDR3, as DNA: TGTGCCACGGGCGGGACTAGCGGGAGTGGGTGGCAGTATTTT.

This sequence joins TRBV7-2 and TRBJ2-2, with TRBD1 identical over 9 bases. The junction had 15 bases not matched to a gene; V was cut back by 2 bases and J by 5 bases. In germline, CDR1 is SGHTA, CDR2 FQGNSA. CDR3 length: 19 amino acids. The CDR3 is CASSLPPRYRGRDTGELFF. The CDR3 nucleotides are TGTGCCAGCAGCTTACCCCCCCGTTACAGGGGGCGAGATACCGGGGAGCTGTTTTTT.

This chain uses TRBV4-3 with TRBJ2-3; 8 nucleotides align to TRBD1. The CDR3 runs 15 residues. Germline V gene data show CDR1 as LGHNA and CDR2 as YSLEER. V lost 0 bases and J lost 6; bases outside the gene matches: 5. DNA of the CDR3: TGCGCCAGCAGCCAAGAGGACAGGGAAGCCGATACGCAGTATTTT. Residues: CASSQEDREADTQYF.

This clone showed up just a few times. The chain combines TRBV6-5 with TRBJ1-4; 10 positions agree with TRBD1. The germline V gene encodes CDR1 MNHEY and CDR2 SVGAGI. This CDR3 contains 15 residues. Unmatched junction bases numbered 10, after V lost 7 bases and J lost 8 bases. CDR3 residues: CASTRMGTGVEKLFF. CDR3 sequence (DNA): TGTGCCAGCACCAGAATGGGGACAGGGGTAGAAAAACTGTTTTTT.

The chain joins TRBV19 to TRBJ2-7; no reliable D call. Germline values: CDR1 LNHDA, CDR2 SQIVND (reference sequence). This CDR3 comprises 13 residues. V lost 6 bases, J lost 7 bases, and 16 bases lay in between. This chain's CDR3 is CASSPVPDAEQYF. In nucleotides, the CDR3 is TGTGCCAGTAGCCCCGTCCCTGATGCGGAGCAGTACTTC.

The chain combines TRBV5-1 with TRBJ1-4; 7 positions match TRBD1. The CDR3 consists of 15 residues. V lost 0 bases and J lost 4; bases outside the gene matches: 3. Germline-derived CDR1 and CDR2 are SGHRS and YFSETQ. The CDR3 region is CASSLDGTDNEKLFF. The CDR3 DNA is TGCGCCAGCAGCTTGGACGGGACAGATAATGAAAAACTGTTTTTT.

This chain links TRBV7-2 with TRBJ2-1; 8 nucleotides line up with TRBD2. The V and J ends lost 3 bases and 3 bases, in that order; junction bases with no gene match: 1. The CDR3 runs 14 residues. The V gene's germline CDR1 is SGHTA and CDR2 FQGNSA. Here the CDR3 reads CASSFAGGYNEQFF. In nucleotides, the CDR3 is TGTGCCAGCAGCTTCGCGGGAGGCTACAATGAGCAGTTCTTC.

The chain combines TRBV2 with TRBJ2-7, with a possible D match to TRBD2 (6 bases). V gave up 10 bases and J gave up 2 bases, with 18 bases separating them. Per germline, CDR1 SNHLY and CDR2 FYNNEI. There are 14 residues in the CDR3. CDR3: CATAFGTPAYEQYF. The DNA for the CDR3 is TGTGCCACCGCATTCGGGACTCCCGCCTACGAGCAGTACTTC. Filled out from reference TRBV2 and TRBJ2-7, the complete variable domain reads EPEVTQTPSHQVTQMGQEVILRCVPISNHLYFYWYRQILGQKVEFLVSFYNNEISEKSEIFDDQFSVERPDGSNFTLKIRSTKLEDSAMYFCATAFGTPAYEQYFGPGTRLTVT.

V and J are TRBV9 and TRBJ1-2; D is undetermined. Germline CDR1 reads SGDLS; CDR2 reads YYNGEE. V was shortened by 2 bases and J by 7 bases, with 9 bases between the two germline ends. The CDR3 covers 12 residues. The CDR3 DNA reads TGTGCCAGCAGCGTGGCAGCCGGTGGCTACACCTTC. As protein: CASSVAAGGYTF.

The chain is built from TRBV6-1 and TRBJ1-5; possible D gene TRBD1, 6 bases. The CDR3 runs 15 residues. Germline CDR1 MNHNS, CDR2 SASEGT. The germline V and J ends were trimmed by 2 bases and 6 bases, with 14 bases remaining between them. The CDR3 sequence is CASSESAGEAQPQHF. In DNA, the CDR3 is TGTGCCAGCAGTGAATCGGCAGGGGAGGCTCAGCCCCAGCATTTT.

The gene calls are TRBV5-1 and TRBJ2-5, with 12 bases that match TRBD2. The germline V gene encodes CDR1 SGHRS and CDR2 YFSETQ. The CDR3 spans 15 residues. Unmatched junction bases numbered 3, after V lost 4 bases and J lost 2 bases. CDR3 sequence (DNA): TGCGCCAGCAGCACCGGACTAGCGGGACAAGAGACCCAGTACTTC. Its translation is CASSTGLAGQETQYF.

This chain uses TRBV9 with TRBJ2-4; TRBD2 might be the D (6 bases). The CDR3 contains 19 residues. Trimming took 2 bases from V and 5 from J, leaving 26 bases between them. Germline V CDR1 and CDR2: SGDLS, YYNGEE. Here the CDR3 reads CASSVGGDAHAWGENIQYF. CDR3 DNA sequence: TGTGCCAGCAGCGTGGGCGGGGACGCCCACGCTTGGGGCGAAAACATTCAGTACTTC.

The chain carries TRBV6-5 and TRBJ2-7; no clear D. Looked up from germline, CDR1 is MNHEY and CDR2 is SVGAGI. V lost 6 bases to trimming and J lost 3 bases, with 15 bases between them. The CDR3 totals 14 residues. Written as DNA, the CDR3 is TGTGCCAGCAGGCCCCCTGGAGCCTACTACGAGCAGTACTTC. Encoded protein: CASRPPGAYYEQYF.

This chain links TRBV6-2 or TRBV6-3 with TRBJ2-7, with 10 bases aligning to TRBD2. Germline values: CDR1 MNHEY, CDR2 SVGEGT. The V segment lost 5 bases and the J segment 3 bases; nucleotides outside the gene matches: 7. This CDR3 region has 15 residues. The chain's CDR3 is CASSTGLAAHYEQYF. CDR3 bases: TGTGCCAGCAGTACCGGACTAGCGGCGCACTACGAGCAGTACTTC.

J is TRBJ2-2 and V is TRBV19; 8 bases match TRBD1. Trimming removed 7 bases from V and 3 bases from J; junction bases left unmatched: 4. There are 14 residues in the CDR3. CDR1 LNHDA and CDR2 SQIVND come from the germline V gene (reference sequence). CDR3 amino acids: CASIGTGHTGELFF. CDR3 nucleotides: TGTGCCAGTATTGGGACAGGCCACACCGGGGAGCTGTTTTTT. The whole variable domain, remainder taken from reference TRBV19 and TRBJ2-2, is DGGITQSPKYLFRKEGQNVTLSCEQNLNHDAMYWYRQDPGQGLRLIYYSQIVNDFQKGDIAEGYSVSREKKESFPLTVTSAQKNPTAFYLCASIGTGHTGELFFGEGSRLTVL.

This rearrangement joins TRBV7-2 to TRBJ2-1; 12 bases match TRBD1. V dropped 3 bases and J dropped 8; count of bases not matched to a gene: 2. The CDR3 covers 14 residues. Germline-derived CDR1 and CDR2 are SGHTA and FQGNSA. The DNA for the CDR3 is TGTGCCAGCAGCTTGGGACAGGGGGCCCATGAGCAGTTCTTC. Translated, it gives CASSLGQGAHEQFF.